The clone carrying this T cell receptor beta chain has a single count. Antigen specificity is unknown. Germline assignment: CDR1 SEHNR and CDR2 FQNEAQ (reference sequence). V dropped 5 bases and J dropped 4; count of bases not matched to a gene: 7. The CDR3 contains 16 residues. The data originate from a study of Graves' ophthalmopathy and Graves' hyperthyroidism. Study-wide background: Calling hyperthyroidism stable required that no ophthalmopathy show up within 18 months of follow-up.

TCR beta CDR3 amplification used RNA transcripts. An initial RT-PCR round employing HTBI primers preceded a second-round multiplex PCR. TCRdb ran MiXCR on the multiplex PCR reads and lists one entry per CDR3 protein. Of a few hundred thousand distinct CDR3 sequences in the sample, approximately 37% are singletons; the top ten hold over 3.5%. Excluded were patients with other autoimmune diseases, uncontrolled infections, pregnancy or lactation. The study's findings and limits: A model built from 13 signatures distinguished ophthalmopathy from stable hyperthyroidism with about 90% sensitivity and approximately 82% specificity.

The rearrangement joins TRBV7-9 to TRBJ2-2; 10 bases line up with TRBD2. The clonotype originates from an adult man with Graves' hyperthyroidism. Sample: peripheral blood or thyroid tissue (not recorded which). Here the CDR3 reads CASSGSGTSVTGELFF. CDR3 nucleotides: TGTGCCAGCAGCGGATCCGGGACTAGCGTCACCGGGGAGCTGTTTTTT.